What follows are 15 T cell receptor beta chains derived from one specimen sequenced in a study of T-cell memory formation after mild COVID-19. A single record per CDR3 protein comes from TCRdb applying MiXCR to the 5' RACE reads. Here the sample spans 150,000 to 200,000 distinct CDR3 sequences, roughly 15% being singletons. The sample was PBMCs or a T cell subset sorted from them (not recorded which). These TCRs come from an adult woman who had mild COVID-19 (a few samples of this study predate the infection). Cell type and time point are not known.

This clonotype was picked up a small number of times. This chain links TRBV6-6 with TRBJ1-2; 7 nucleotides line up with TRBD1. The germline gives CDR1 MNHNY, CDR2 SVGAGI (reference sequence). The CDR3 is 14 amino acids. V lost 5 bases, J lost 8 bases, and 11 bases stayed unmatched. CDR3 DNA: TGTGCCAGCAGTACCCTCGGAGGGGGCCAGGGCTACACCTTC. As protein: CASSTLGGGQGYTF.

This clonotype was counted between two and nine times. This chain uses TRBV29-1 with TRBJ2-5; D call uncertain. The CDR3 runs 14 residues. The germline V gene has CDR1 SQVTM and CDR2 ANQGSEA. Trimming took off 1 base at V and 1 base at J, with 10 bases between the two ends. CDR3 residues: CSVEGSGLQETQYF. The CDR3 DNA reads as TGCAGCGTTGAAGGGAGTGGGCTCCAAGAGACCCAGTACTTC.

V usage is TRBV19 and J usage is TRBJ2-2; D not resolved. V shed 3 bases and J shed 6 bases, with 8 bases lying between them. Germline lookup yields CDR1 LNHDA and CDR2 SQIVND (reference sequence). The CDR3 is made up of 13 amino acids. DNA for the CDR3: TGTGCCAGTAGTATCCCCTGGGCCGGGGAGCTGTTTTTT. It yields the protein CASSIPWAGELFF.

V gene TRBV6-6 combines with J gene TRBJ1-5; D is perhaps TRBD1 (6 bases). Germline CDR1 reads MNHNY; CDR2 reads SVGAGI (reference sequence). Trimming left V 7 bases short and J 1 base short, with 29 bases between. The CDR3 runs to 20 residues. The CDR3 region is CASKFPEQGLHAGSNQPQHF. CDR3 nucleotides: TGTGCCAGCAAGTTCCCTGAACAGGGTTTGCATGCAGGGAGCAATCAGCCCCAGCATTTT.

This clonotype was recorded a few times. The chain is built from TRBV7-9 and TRBJ2-3; 7 bases fit TRBD2. V was pared by 4 bases and J by 0 bases, with 7 bases of the junction left unmatched. Germline-derived CDR1 and CDR2 are SEHNR and FQNEAQ (reference sequence). The CDR3 runs 16 residues. The CDR3 is CASSYSLADSTDTQYF. The CDR3 region has the DNA TGTGCCAGCAGCTACAGTCTAGCGGATAGCACAGATACGCAGTATTTT.

This sequence joins TRBV12-3 or TRBV12-4 and TRBJ2-7; D is unresolved. The V gene lost 5 bases and the J gene lost 0 bases, with 8 bases spanning the gap. The CDR3 is 13 amino acids. The CDR3 DNA sequence: TGTGCCAGCAGTCAAGACCTCTCCTACGAGCAGTACTTC. Its protein is CASSQDLSYEQYF.

This clonotype occurred a few times. The chain recombines TRBV5-1 with TRBJ1-2; D possibly corresponds to TRBD1 (5 bases). Germline V gives CDR1 SGHRS, CDR2 YFSETQ. The CDR3 runs 12 residues. Trimming removed 2 bases at V and 6 bases at J, with 8 bases between. The CDR3 DNA follows: TGCGCCAGCAGCTTTGGGGGTAATGGCTACACCTTC. This codes for CASSFGGNGYTF.

In this sample, this clonotype turned up a few times. V gene TRBV20-1 combines with J gene TRBJ2-7; no clear D. CDR3 length equals 11 residues. Germline V gene lookup returns CDR1 DFQATT and CDR2 SNEGSKA (reference sequence). Trimming removed 4 bases at V and 2 bases at J, with 6 bases between. CDR3 DNA sequence: TGCAGTGCTATCCGGGCCTACGAGCAGTACTTC. Protein product: CSAIRAYEQYF.

The V call is TRBV12-3 or TRBV12-4, the J call TRBJ2-1; unclear D gene. The CDR3 totals 14 residues. Trimming shortened V by 8 bases and J by 3 bases, and 14 bases separated the two germline ends. This chain's CDR3 is CASVPETGYNEQFF. The CDR3 DNA reads TGTGCCAGCGTTCCGGAAACCGGCTACAATGAGCAGTTCTTC.

V gene TRBV20-1 combines with J gene TRBJ2-1; D gene uncertain. The V and J ends lost 4 bases and 10 bases respectively, with 14 bases between them. The CDR3 loop spans 12 amino acids. Germline CDR1 DFQATT, CDR2 SNEGSKA (reference sequence). The CDR3 bases are TGCAGTGCTACAACTCAGCGAACCGAGCAGTTCTTC. It encodes CSATTQRTEQFF.

This clonotype was found a few times. The V call is TRBV12-3 or TRBV12-4, the J call TRBJ1-2; a possible D gene is TRBD1 (6 bases). The CDR3 runs to 15 residues. V was clipped by 5 bases and J by 4 bases, with 17 bases between them. CDR3 nucleotides: TGTGCCAGCAGTGGACAGATCGACCTCCCCTATGGCTACACCTTC. Translated: CASSGQIDLPYGYTF.

The chain links TRBV27 to TRBJ2-7; 8 bases are shared with TRBD1. After removal of 7 bases from V and 3 bases from J, the junction contained 8 bases not matched to a gene. Germline-derived CDR1 and CDR2 are MNHEY and SMNVEV (reference sequence). There are 14 residues in the CDR3. The CDR3: CASTARDRYYEQYF. The CDR3 DNA reads as TGTGCCAGCACGGCCCGGGACAGGTACTACGAGCAGTACTTC.

This clonotype occurred a few times. CDR3 sequence reads: CASSWDRGGTQYF. The CDR3 DNA is TGTGCCAGCAGCTGGGACAGGGGTGGCACCCAGTACTTC. This rearrangement joins TRBV7-9 to TRBJ2-5; 10 bases align to TRBD1. Germline V gives CDR1 SEHNR, CDR2 FQNEAQ (reference sequence). This CDR3 contains 13 residues. V was pared by 4 bases and J by 8 bases, with 4 bases of the junction left unmatched.

The chain has TRBV6-6 and TRBJ2-5, with D possibly being TRBD1 or TRBD2 (5 bases each). This CDR3 contains 20 residues. Deletions cut 0 bases from V and 4 bases from J, with 27 bases between. Germline lookup yields CDR1 MNHNY and CDR2 SVGAGI (reference sequence). The CDR3 spells CASSYSSYLSRGGGPETQYF. The CDR3 region has the DNA TGTGCCAGCAGTTACTCGTCCTACTTATCTAGAGGTGGGGGTCCAGAGACCCAGTACTTC.

This clonotype occurred a few times. The rearrangement uses TRBV5-1 and TRBJ1-1; no firm D call. The CDR3 covers 14 residues. V was pared by 4 bases and J by 1 base, with 11 bases between. Germline assignment: CDR1 SGHRS and CDR2 YFSETQ. CDR3 sequence: CASSVGHGNTEAFF. Here the CDR3 DNA reads TGCGCCAGCAGCGTGGGCCATGGGAACACTGAAGCTTTCTTT.